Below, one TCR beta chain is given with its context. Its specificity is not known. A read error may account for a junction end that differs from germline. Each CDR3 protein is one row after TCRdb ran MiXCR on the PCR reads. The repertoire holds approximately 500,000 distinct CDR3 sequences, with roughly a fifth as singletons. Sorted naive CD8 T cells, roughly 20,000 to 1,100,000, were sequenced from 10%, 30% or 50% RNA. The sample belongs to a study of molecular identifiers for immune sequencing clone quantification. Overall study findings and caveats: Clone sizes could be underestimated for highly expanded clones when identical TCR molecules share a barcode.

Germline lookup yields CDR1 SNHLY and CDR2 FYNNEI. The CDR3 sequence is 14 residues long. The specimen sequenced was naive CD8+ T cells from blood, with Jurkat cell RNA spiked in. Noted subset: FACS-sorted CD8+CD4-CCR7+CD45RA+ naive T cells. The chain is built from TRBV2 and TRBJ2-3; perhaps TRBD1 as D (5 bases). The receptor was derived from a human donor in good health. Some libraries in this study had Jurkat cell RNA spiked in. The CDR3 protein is CTSSEAGRVDTQYF. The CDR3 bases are TGTACCAGCAGTGAAGCAGGCAGGGTAGATACGCAGTATTTT. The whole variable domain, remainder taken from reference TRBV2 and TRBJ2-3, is EPEVTQTPSHQVTQMGQEVILRCVPISNHLYFYWYRQILGQKVEFLVSFYNNEISEKSEIFDDQFSVERPDGSNFTLKIRSTKLEDSAMYFCTSSEAGRVDTQYFGPGTRLTVL.